This TCR beta chain was captured in a study of T cells after yellow fever vaccination (dated by TCRdb to the late 2010s). Looking at the study overall: The SMART-Seq v4 Ultra Low Input RNA kit was used to prepare libraries from fractions with low cell numbers. To track T-cell clones before and after primary and booster YFV17D yellow fever vaccination, bulk TCR alpha and beta repertoires were sequenced longitudinally. The cohort comprised two healthy male donors, one aged 18 to 30 and one aged 30 to 40 years. Blood samples were taken at several timepoints before and after primary and secondary immunization, and bulk PBMC replicates and cell subsets were isolated.

TCR cDNA was synthesized by 5'RACE template switching, through which a universal primer site and unique molecular identifiers were introduced. cDNA synthesis was primed from both the TCR alpha and TCR beta constant segments. Library amplification used two PCR steps, and the second PCR step added sample barcodes and sequencing adapters. Libraries were sequenced on Illumina HiSeq 2500 (2x100 bp) or NovaSeq (2x150 bp). The paper's processing steps were these. Reads were demultiplexed and collapsed into UMI consensus sequences with MIGEC, and V(D)J alignment was performed with MiXCR. Vaccine-responding clonotypes were identified with edgeR using replicate PBMC samples, with FDR below 0.01 and a log2 fold change above 5 up to day 15 being required. Bulk clonotypes were assigned CD4 or CD8 identity according to which sequenced CD4 or CD8 repertoire held them at higher abundance. TCRdb trimmed public reads at Q25 via fastp, called clones via MiXCR and kept in-frame beta chains. Entries that share a CDR3 protein sequence are merged under the most common genes and DNA. The V and J calls reflect TCRdb's pipeline rather than the authors' work. A total of 400,000 to 650,000 distinct CDR3 sequences appear in this sample, 20% to 25% of them only once. Around 17% of the sample is in the top ten clones.

This clonotype was detected a few times. The antigen it binds to is not known. Within one base of it there is no much larger clone, and no base qualities were kept. CDR1 and CDR2 were assigned from the germline V gene (reference sequence) as LNHNV and YYDKDF. The CDR3 has 13 amino acids, counting the end cysteine and phenylalanine. Here the CDR3 DNA is all that survives: 39 bases in frame from base 1. V is clipped by 4 bases and J by 3 bases, and the sequence between their germline boundaries is 7 bases long. The investigation overall reported the following: Most clones expanded after primary vaccination were re-detected after the booster (96% of CD4 and about 88% of CD8), suggesting broad memory maintenance. Because the study included only a couple of donors, the extent to which the findings can be generalized is limited. A small share of clonotypes occurred in both CD4 and CD8 compartments, likely arising from convergent recombination. Computational filtering was needed because FACS-sorted repertoires could contain abundant contaminating clonotypes from the bulk population. Compared with the primary T-cell response, the secondary T-cell response was weaker but faster, peaking on day 5 rather than day 15.

According to the study, the label for this sample's treatment or condition signals: live attenuated yellow fever vaccine strain. At each blood-draw timepoint, two biological replicates of bulk PBMCs were obtained. PBMCs were isolated from peripheral blood using a standard Ficoll-Paque protocol. TriZol was used to extract RNA from bulk PBMCs, from CD4 and CD8 fractions, and from dextramer-positive and dextramer-negative fractions. The clonotype was recovered from a man younger than 30 who received the YFV17D yellow fever vaccine. The rearranged chain carries TRBV15 and TRBJ1-5; no D segment can be confidently identified. Sequenced here: PBMCs, sampled approximately 22 days after the first yellow fever vaccination. In nucleotide form, the sequence is TGTGCCACCAGCATGCCAGCCAATCAGCCCCAGCATTTT. This gives the protein CATSMPANQPQHF.